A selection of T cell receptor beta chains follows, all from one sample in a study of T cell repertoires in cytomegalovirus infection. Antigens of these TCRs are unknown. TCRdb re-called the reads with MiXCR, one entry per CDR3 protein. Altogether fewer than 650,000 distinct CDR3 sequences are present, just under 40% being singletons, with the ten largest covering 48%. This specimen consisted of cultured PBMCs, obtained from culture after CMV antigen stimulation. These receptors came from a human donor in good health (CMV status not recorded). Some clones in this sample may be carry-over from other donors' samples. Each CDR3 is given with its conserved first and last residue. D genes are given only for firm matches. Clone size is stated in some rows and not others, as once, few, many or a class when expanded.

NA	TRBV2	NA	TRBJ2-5	CASSDSLPTGTQYF	TGTGCCAGCAGTGATTCCCTCCCCACTGGGACCCAGTACTTC
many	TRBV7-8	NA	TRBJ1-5	CASSFPNQPQHF	TGTGCCAGCAGCTTCCCCAATCAGCCCCAGCATTTT
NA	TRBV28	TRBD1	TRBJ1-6	CASSFNRGEYNSPLHF	TGTGCCAGCAGTTTTAACAGGGGGGAATATAATTCACCCCTCCACTTT
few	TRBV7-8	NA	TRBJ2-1	CASSSDSYYNEQFF	TGTGCCAGCAGCTCCGACTCCTACTACAATGAGCAGTTCTTC
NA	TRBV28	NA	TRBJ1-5	CASSFLTGNQPQHF	TGTGCCAGCAGTTTTCTGACGGGGAATCAGCCCCAGCATTTT
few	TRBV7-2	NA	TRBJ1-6	CASSLYRVRSPLHF	TGTGCCAGCAGTCTCTACAGGGTCCGTTCACCCCTCCACTTT
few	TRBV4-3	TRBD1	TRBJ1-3	CASSPGTGGNTIYF	TGCGCCAGCAGCCCAGGGACAGGCGGAAACACCATATATTTT
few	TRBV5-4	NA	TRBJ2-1	CASSLVQVGEQFF	TGTGCCAGCAGCTTGGTGCAAGTCGGTGAGCAGTTCTTC
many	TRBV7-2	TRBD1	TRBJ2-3	CASSPQGDTQYF	TGTGCCAGCAGCCCACAGGGGGATACGCAGTATTTT
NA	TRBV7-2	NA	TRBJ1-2	CASSLQGTGYTF	TGTGCCAGCAGCTTACAGGGAACGGGCTACACCTTC
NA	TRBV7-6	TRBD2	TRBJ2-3	CASSPTRAGGEADTQYF	TGTGCCAGCAGCCCCACTCGAGCGGGGGGTGAAGCAGATACGCAGTATTTT
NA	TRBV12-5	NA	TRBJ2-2	CASGLTKGELFF	TGTGCTAGTGGTTTGACTAAGGGGGAGCTGTTTTTT
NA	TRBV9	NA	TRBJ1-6	CASSVGKQGLRNSPLHF	TGTGCCAGCAGCGTAGGGAAACAGGGATTAAGGAATTCACCCCTCCACTTT
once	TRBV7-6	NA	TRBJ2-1	CASSLLTNEEFF	TGTGCCAGCAGCTTACTAACCAATGAGGAGTTCTTC
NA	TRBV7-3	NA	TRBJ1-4	CASIDEEEKLFF	TGTGCCAGCATAGATGAAGAGGAAAAACTGTTTTTT
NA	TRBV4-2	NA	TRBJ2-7	CASSQGQPTYEQYF	TGTGCCAGCAGCCAAGGACAGCCAACCTACGAGCAGTACTTC
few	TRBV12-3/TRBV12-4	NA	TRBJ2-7	CASSPRMTAATGEQYF	TGTGCCAGCAGTCCTAGAATGACGGCCGCGACGGGCGAGCAGTACTTC
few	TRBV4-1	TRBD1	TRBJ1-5	CASSHGQGAISNQPQHF	TGCGCCAGCAGCCACGGACAGGGGGCGATTAGCAATCAGCCCCAGCATTTT
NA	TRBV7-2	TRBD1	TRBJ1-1	CASSFDRGEKAFF	TGTGCCAGCAGCTTCGACAGGGGGGAAAAAGCTTTCTTT
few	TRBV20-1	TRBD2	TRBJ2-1	CSARVRETSRFDEQFF	TGCAGTGCTAGAGTGAGGGAGACTAGCCGGTTTGATGAGCAGTTCTTC
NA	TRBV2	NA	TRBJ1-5	CASSGNNQPQHF	TGTGCCAGCAGTGGGAATAATCAGCCCCAGCATTTT
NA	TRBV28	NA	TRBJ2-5	CASSDLQETQYF	TGTGCCAGCAGTGATCTGCAAGAGACCCAGTACTTC
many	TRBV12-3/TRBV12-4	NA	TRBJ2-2	CASSLSSLGNTGELFF	TGTGCCAGCAGTTTATCTAGTCTGGGTAACACCGGGGAGCTGTTTTTT
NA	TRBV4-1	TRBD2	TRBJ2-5	CASSPTSGLQETQYF	TGTGCCAGCAGCCCCACTAGCGGCCTCCAAGAGACCCAGTACTTC
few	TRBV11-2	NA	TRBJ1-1	CASSPRLAGVNTEAFF	TGTGCCAGCAGCCCTCGATTGGCGGGAGTGAACACTGAAGCTTTCTTT
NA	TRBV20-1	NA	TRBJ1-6	CSARNRASSPLHF	TGCAGTGCTAGGAACAGGGCGAGCTCACCCCTCCACTTT
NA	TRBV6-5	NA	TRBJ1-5	CASSYSTGQPQHF	TGTGCCAGCAGTTACTCCACTGGTCAGCCCCAGCATTTT
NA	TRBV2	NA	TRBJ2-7	CASSIQQGIANEQYF	TGTGCCAGCAGCATACAACAGGGAATTGCCAACGAGCAGTACTTC
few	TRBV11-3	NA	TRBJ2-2	CASSPLAEGELFF	TGTGCCAGCAGCCCGCTAGCTGAGGGGGAGCTGTTTTTT
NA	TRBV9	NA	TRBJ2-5	CASSGRPQETQYF	TGTGCCAGCAGCGGCCGTCCCCAAGAGACCCAGTACTTC
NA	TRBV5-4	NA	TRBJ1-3	CASSLGPGNSGNTIYF	TGTGCCAGCAGCTTGGGTCCCGGGAACTCTGGAAACACCATATATTTT
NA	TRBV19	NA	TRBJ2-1	CASSIPPGPPVDEQFF	TGTGCCAGTAGCATTCCCCCGGGTCCCCCGGTGGATGAGCAGTTCTTC
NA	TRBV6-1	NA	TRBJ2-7	CASSPTAGKQYF	TGTGCCAGCAGTCCCACGGCCGGGAAGCAGTACTTC
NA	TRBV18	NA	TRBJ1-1	CASSFDTTEAFF	TGTGCCAGCTCCTTCGACACCACTGAAGCTTTCTTT
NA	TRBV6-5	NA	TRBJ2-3	CASSYSNLRPADTQYF	TGTGCCAGCAGTTACTCGAATCTGCGCCCAGCGGATACGCAGTATTTT
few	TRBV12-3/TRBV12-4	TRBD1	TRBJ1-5	CASSTGQNQPQHF	TGTGCCAGCAGTACGGGACAGAATCAGCCCCAGCATTTT
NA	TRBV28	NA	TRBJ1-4	CASSFSRTNEKLFF	TGTGCCAGCAGTTTCAGCCGGACAAATGAAAAACTGTTTTTT
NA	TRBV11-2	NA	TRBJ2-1	CASSLDRRAPQFF	TGTGCCAGCAGCTTAGATCGGCGGGCGCCGCAGTTCTTC
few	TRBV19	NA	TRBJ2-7	CASSINRAGDEQYF	TGTGCCAGTAGTATTAACAGGGCGGGCGACGAGCAGTACTTC
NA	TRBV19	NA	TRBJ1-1	CASSILGFENTEAFF	TGTGCCAGTAGTATCTTAGGGTTTGAGAACACTGAAGCTTTCTTT
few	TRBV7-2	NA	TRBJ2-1	CASSLAPVGGNEQFF	TGTGCCAGCAGCTTAGCGCCAGTAGGAGGCAATGAGCAGTTCTTC
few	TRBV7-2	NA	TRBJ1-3	CASSVGGTSRPGNTIYF	TGTGCCAGCAGCGTCGGGGGGACTTCTAGACCTGGAAACACCATATATTTT
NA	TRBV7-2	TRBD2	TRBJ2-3	CASSPRWSGANSDTQYF	TGTGCCAGCAGCCCCCGGTGGAGCGGGGCTAATTCGGATACGCAGTATTTT
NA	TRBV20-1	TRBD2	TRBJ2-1	CSARDRTSGGANEQFF	TGCAGTGCTAGAGATCGAACTAGCGGGGGGGCAAATGAGCAGTTCTTC
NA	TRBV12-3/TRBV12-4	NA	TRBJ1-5	CASSPRARDQPQHF	TGTGCCAGCAGTCCCAGGGCCCGGGATCAGCCCCAGCATTTT
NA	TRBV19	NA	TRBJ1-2	CASSTSGEPYNGYTF	TGTGCCAGTAGTACCTCGGGCGAACCTTATAATGGCTACACCTTC
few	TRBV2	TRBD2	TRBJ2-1	CASNPGLANNEQFF	TGTGCCAGCAACCCCGGACTAGCGAACAATGAGCAGTTCTTC
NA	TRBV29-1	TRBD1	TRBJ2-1	CSDGLGGQGGYNEQFF	TGCAGCGACGGATTGGGGGGACAGGGAGGCTACAATGAGCAGTTCTTC
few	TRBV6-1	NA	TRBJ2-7	CASSEETYSYEQYF	TGTGCCAGCAGTGAAGAAACGTACTCCTACGAGCAGTACTTC
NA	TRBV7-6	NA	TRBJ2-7	CASSPLGGTTGVGYEQYF	TGTGCCAGCAGCCCACTGGGAGGGACGACAGGGGTAGGCTACGAGCAGTACTTC
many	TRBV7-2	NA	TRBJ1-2	CASSPRQDGYGYTF	TGTGCCAGCAGCCCAAGACAGGATGGCTATGGCTACACCTTC
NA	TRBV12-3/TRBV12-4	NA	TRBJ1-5	CASSLDHSGRYGNQPQHF	TGTGCCAGCAGTTTAGACCATTCGGGGAGATATGGCAATCAGCCCCAGCATTTT
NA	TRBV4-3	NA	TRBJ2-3	CASRPLGGTDTQYF	TGCGCCAGCAGACCTTTAGGGGGAACAGATACGCAGTATTTT